The table lists the clone carrying this TCR beta chain with a count of one. The CDR3 has 11 amino acids. The V end lost 5 bases, the J end lost 8 bases, and 10 bases lay between the germline ends. CDR1 is SGHTA, CDR2 FQGNSA, per germline. Authors' processing steps: The assay estimated nucleated cells by amplifying reference gene primers. The repertoire was sequenced with immunoSEQ multiplex PCR; TCRdb's copy has only in-frame clones and lacks some. V and J calls and clone size are those listed in that table; D and trimming were worked out from the DNA. The table lists about 130,000 clones, approximately 84% of them singletons. The sample is drawn from a study of blood T cell repertoires in COVID-19. The overall study: PBMCs, B-cell-depleted T cells, or T cells provided the cDNA or gDNA that made up the material.

The receptor comes from a woman aged 50 to 60 who had recovered from COVID-19. The V gene is TRBV7-2, the J gene TRBJ2-7; no clear D gene. The specimen was peripheral blood. The CDR3, as DNA: TGTGCCAGCAGCCCGCACTTGCAGCAGTACTTC. It translates to CASSPHLQQYF. The variable domain in full, completed from reference TRBV7-2 and TRBJ2-7, reads GAGVSQSPSNKVTEKGKDVELRCDPISGHTALYWYRQSLGQGLEFLIYFQGNSAPDKSGLPSDRFSAERTGGSVSTLTIQRTQQEDSAVYLCASSPHLQQYFGPGTRLTVT.